This T cell receptor beta chain comes out of a study of cytomegalovirus exposure and HLA in healthy donors. The study ran its PCR with 60 Vbeta and 13 Jbeta primers. The assay was immunoSEQ multiplex PCR, and TCRdb's table has in-frame clones only and misses some. The sample shows over 60,000 clones, about three quarters of them seen only once. V lost 0 bases, J lost 8 bases, and 10 bases lay in between. CDR1 and CDR2 from the germline V gene are MNHEY and SVGAGI. The CDR3 sequence is 13 residues long. The receptor was isolated from a man aged 18-30 years in good health and CMV-seronegative. Sequenced: PBMCs. The J gene is TRBJ1-1, the V gene TRBV6-5, with unresolved D. This CDR3 is CASSYSTELEAFF. The CDR3 DNA follows: TGTGCCAGCAGTTACTCGACTGAGTTGGAAGCTTTCTTT.